A selection of T cell receptor beta chains follows, all from one sample in a study of metastatic and nonmetastatic thyroid tumors. TCRdb reprocessed the PCR reads using MiXCR. Of about 26,000 clones listed, approximately 15% are singletons. Sequencing was done on a sample of blood. The receptors were sampled from a female donor with papillary thyroid cancer or a benign thyroid nodule (not recorded which). Some clones in this sample may be carry-over from other donors' samples. CDR3s leave out the opening cysteine and the closing phenylalanine or tryptophan. Clone size appears in some rows only: once, few, many, or a class for an expanded clone.

clone_size: many
v_call: TRBV28
j_call: TRBJ2-3
cdr3_aa: ASIKGWASNADTQY

clone_size: many
v_call: TRBV2
j_call: TRBJ1-2
cdr3_aa: ASSPGTYYGYT

clone_size: many
v_call: TRBV28
j_call: TRBJ1-4
cdr3_aa: ASSPGPLNEKLF

clone_size: many
v_call: TRBV19
j_call: TRBJ2-7
cdr3_aa: ASSPGQGPYEQY

clone_size: many
v_call: TRBV6-1
j_call: TRBJ1-1
cdr3_aa: ASSSGQGASTEAF

clone_size: many
v_call: TRBV10-1
j_call: TRBJ2-5
cdr3_aa: ASSAAGVGETQY

clone_size: many
v_call: TRBV6-6
j_call: TRBJ1-5
cdr3_aa: ASSYWGSSNQPQH

clone_size: many
v_call: TRBV20-1
j_call: TRBJ2-7
cdr3_aa: SARDALAGTYEQY

clone_size: -
v_call: TRBV13
j_call: TRBJ2-6
cdr3_aa: ASSLTSKANVLT

clone_size: many
v_call: TRBV6-1
j_call: TRBJ2-6
cdr3_aa: ACGLAGANVLT

clone_size: many
v_call: TRBV28
j_call: TRBJ1-2
cdr3_aa: ASRSRKQGPNYGYT

clone_size: -
v_call: TRBV6-1
j_call: -
cdr3_aa: ASSLPTGCNEQF

clone_size: many
v_call: TRBV20-1
j_call: TRBJ2-1
cdr3_aa: SARDTAGGGLNEQF

clone_size: -
v_call: TRBV7-2
j_call: TRBJ2-7
cdr3_aa: ASSTRLAGTSEQY

clone_size: many
v_call: TRBV19
j_call: TRBJ2-1
cdr3_aa: ASSAPYEIGEQF

clone_size: many
v_call: TRBV7-2
j_call: TRBJ1-1
cdr3_aa: ASSLGGAGETEAF

clone_size: medium-sized
v_call: TRBV10-3
j_call: TRBJ2-7
cdr3_aa: AISELWRGTYEQY

clone_size: many
v_call: TRBV7-2
j_call: TRBJ1-3
cdr3_aa: ASSGYRDPASGNTIY

clone_size: many
v_call: TRBV6-1
j_call: TRBJ2-7
cdr3_aa: ASSAAGETYEQY

clone_size: many
v_call: TRBV6-1
j_call: TRBJ1-2
cdr3_aa: ASSGPSYGYT

clone_size: many
v_call: TRBV28
j_call: TRBJ1-4
cdr3_aa: ASSHVSEKLF

clone_size: medium-sized
v_call: TRBV4-3
j_call: TRBJ1-2
cdr3_aa: ASSQDRGTGVGYT

clone_size: many
v_call: TRBV3-1
j_call: TRBJ1-1
cdr3_aa: ASSQTRTEAF

clone_size: once
v_call: TRBV4-1
j_call: TRBJ1-6
cdr3_aa: ASSHPTGRDSPLH

clone_size: many
v_call: TRBV7-2
j_call: TRBJ1-4
cdr3_aa: ASSLVGNEKLF

clone_size: many
v_call: TRBV5-4
j_call: TRBJ1-2
cdr3_aa: ASTDRDGIGHT

clone_size: medium-sized
v_call: TRBV6-7
j_call: TRBJ2-1
cdr3_aa: ASSYSKGLADNEQF

clone_size: many
v_call: TRBV30
j_call: TRBJ2-5
cdr3_aa: AWTMRQSTGETQY

clone_size: many
v_call: TRBV6-1
j_call: TRBJ1-2
cdr3_aa: ASSGGDRSYGYT